This T cell receptor beta chain was identified in a study of blood T cell repertoires in COVID-19. Germline-derived CDR1 and CDR2 are SGHDT and YYEEEE. The CDR3 runs 14 residues. With 0 bases removed from V and 3 bases from J, the gap between germline ends came to 9 bases. This table comes from immunoSEQ multiplex PCR, and its TCRdb copy is limited to in-frame clones, with some not included. Seen here are hundreds of thousands of clones, roughly 89% observed once, and the top ten hold 11%. The sequence was collected from a woman aged 25 to 39 with COVID-19, enrolled during active disease. The chain employs TRBV5-6 and TRBJ2-5, with D unclear. Material for sequencing was peripheral blood. The CDR3 nucleotides read TGTGCCAGCAGCTTGGCCGGTCTAAAAGAGACCCAGTACTTC. As protein: CASSLAGLKETQYF.